The rows below give T cell receptor beta chains drawn from one sample of a study of T cell responses to AZD1222 COVID-19 vaccine. This table comes from immunoSEQ multiplex PCR, and its TCRdb copy is limited to in-frame clones, with some not included. The sample includes about 110,000 clones, approximately 90% of them seen just once. Sample: peripheral blood, taken 28 days after the second AZD1222 dose. The receptors were sampled from an adult who received the AZD1222 COVID-19 vaccine. Both conserved end residues are part of each CDR3. Fields, in order: V gene, J gene, D gene, clone size, CDR3 length, CDR3 DNA, CDR3 protein. The D gene is left open where the match is weak. Expanded clones get a size class; other rows say once, few or many, or leave the size out.

TRBV7-2,TRBJ2-5,-,-,14,TGTGCCAGCAGCCCTGGGGGGGGGCTTGAGACCCAGTACTTC,CASSPGGGLETQYF
TRBV3-1/TRBV3-2,TRBJ1-6,TRBD1,-,15,TGTGCCAGCAGCCCCTTCGGGGACAGACAATCACCCCTCCACTTT,CASSPFGDRQSPLHF
TRBV7-6,TRBJ1-3,-,-,16,TGTGCCAGCAGCTTAGGCGGCCGTCTCTCTGGAAACACCATATATTTT,CASSLGGRLSGNTIYF
TRBV19,TRBJ1-5,TRBD1,-,14,TGTGCCAGTAGTGCGACAGGGGGCAATCAGCCCCAGCATTTT,CASSATGGNQPQHF
TRBV5-4,TRBJ1-2,TRBD1,-,13,TGTGCCAGCAGCACGACAGGGACGTATGGCTACACCTTC,CASSTTGTYGYTF
TRBV7-9,TRBJ1-1,-,-,14,TGTGCCAGCAGCCCTCCTGGGGGCTATACTGAAGCTTTCTTT,CASSPPGGYTEAFF
TRBV7-6,TRBJ1-4,-,-,15,TGTGCCAGCAGCCCCGCTGGGGGGCGGAATGAAAAACTGTTTTTT,CASSPAGGRNEKLFF
TRBV9,TRBJ2-7,-,few,16,TGTGCCAGCAGCTTCGGACCGGGGGAAAGCTCCTACGAGCAGTACTTC,CASSFGPGESSYEQYF
TRBV6-5,TRBJ1-2,-,-,15,TGTGCCAGCAGTTACTCGGACCCCGGACGCTATGGCTACACCTTC,CASSYSDPGRYGYTF
TRBV2,TRBJ1-1,-,-,12,TGTGCCAGCAGTGTCATGAACACTGAAGCTTTCTTT,CASSVMNTEAFF
TRBV7-2,TRBJ1-6,TRBD1,once,14,TGTGCCAGCAGCCTACAGGGGGCGGATTCACCCCTCCACTTT,CASSLQGADSPLHF
TRBV24-1,TRBJ2-2,TRBD1,-,13,TGTGCCACCCGGGACAGGGTCGCCGGGGAGCTGTTTTTT,CATRDRVAGELFF
TRBV19,TRBJ1-5,TRBD1,once,15,TGTGCCAGTATTCCCGGGACAGGGGATTATCAGCCCCAGCATTTT,CASIPGTGDYQPQHF
TRBV7-2,TRBJ2-7,-,-,13,TGTGCCAGCAGCTTACAACAGGAACGGGAGCAGTACTTC,CASSLQQEREQYF
TRBV5-5,TRBJ2-7,TRBD2,-,15,TGTGCCAGCAGCTTAACACAGGCGGGGGACTACGAGCAGTACTTC,CASSLTQAGDYEQYF
TRBV6-5,TRBJ1-1,-,-,16,TGTGCCAGCAGTTACTCTGTTCGGTCGGCCAACACTGAAGCTTTCTTT,CASSYSVRSANTEAFF
TRBV11-2,TRBJ2-3,TRBD2,-,16,TGTGCCAGCAGCTTAGACTGGACTAGCGGGGGGGATACGCAGTATTTT,CASSLDWTSGGDTQYF
TRBV3-1/TRBV3-2,TRBJ2-6,TRBD2,-,19,TGTGCCAGCAGCGAAGAGGGCGGGGGGCCAGACTCTGGGGCCAACGTCCTGACTTTC,CASSEEGGGPDSGANVLTF
TRBV10-1,TRBJ1-1,-,-,12,TGCGCCAGCAGTGAGCCGGGGACTGAAGCTTTCTTT,CASSEPGTEAFF
TRBV28,TRBJ2-7,TRBD1,-,15,TGTGCCAGCAGTTTGAGCGGGCAGGGGGCGGCCGAGCAGTACTTC,CASSLSGQGAAEQYF
TRBV19,TRBJ1-5,-,-,14,TGTGCCAGTTCGCGGGAACAGCACAATCAGCCCCAGCATTTT,CASSREQHNQPQHF
TRBV18,TRBJ2-7,TRBD1,-,14,TGTGCCAGCTCAGCGCGACAGGGGTCCTACGAGCAGTACTTC,CASSARQGSYEQYF